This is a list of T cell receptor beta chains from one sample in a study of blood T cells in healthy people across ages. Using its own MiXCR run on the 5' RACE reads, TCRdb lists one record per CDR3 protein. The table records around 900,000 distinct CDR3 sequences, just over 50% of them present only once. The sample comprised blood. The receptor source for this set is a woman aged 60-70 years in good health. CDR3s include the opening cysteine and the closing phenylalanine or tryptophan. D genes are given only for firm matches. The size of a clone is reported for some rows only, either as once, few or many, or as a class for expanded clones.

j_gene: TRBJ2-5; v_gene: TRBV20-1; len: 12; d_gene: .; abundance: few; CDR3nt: TGCAGTGCCCTGTACTCCTTGGAGACCCAGTACTTC; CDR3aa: CSALYSLETQYF
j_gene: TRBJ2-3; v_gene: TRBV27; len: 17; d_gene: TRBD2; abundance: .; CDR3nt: TGTGCCAGCAGTTTATACCTAGCGGGAACCTTAACAGATACGCAGTATTTT; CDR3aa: CASSLYLAGTLTDTQYF
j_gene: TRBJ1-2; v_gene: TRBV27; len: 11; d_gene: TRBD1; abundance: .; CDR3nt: TGTGCCACCGGGACAGTATATGGCTACACCTTC; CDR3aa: CATGTVYGYTF
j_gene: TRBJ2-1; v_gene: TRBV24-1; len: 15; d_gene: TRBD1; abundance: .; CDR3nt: TGTGCCACCAGTGACGTAAGACAGGGTAGGAATGAGCAGTTCTTC; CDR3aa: CATSDVRQGRNEQFF
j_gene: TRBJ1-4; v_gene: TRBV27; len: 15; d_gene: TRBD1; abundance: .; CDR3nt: TGTGCCAGCAGTTTATGGACATCCGGGACAGGGAAACTGTTTTTT; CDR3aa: CASSLWTSGTGKLFF
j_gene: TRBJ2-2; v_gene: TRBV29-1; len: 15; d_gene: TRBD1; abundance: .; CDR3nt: TGCAGCGCCTTTACAGGGGCCCAAAACACCGGGGAGCTGTTTTTT; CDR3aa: CSAFTGAQNTGELFF
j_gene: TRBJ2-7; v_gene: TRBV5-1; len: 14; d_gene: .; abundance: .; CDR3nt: TGCGCCAGCAGCTTGCAGACAGGCCCCTACGAGCAGTACTTC; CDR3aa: CASSLQTGPYEQYF
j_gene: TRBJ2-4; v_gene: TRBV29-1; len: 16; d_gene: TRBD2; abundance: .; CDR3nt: TGCAGCGTTGAAACTAGAACTAGCGGGAGGGTGCGGGAGCAGTACTTC; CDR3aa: CSVETRTSGRVREQYF
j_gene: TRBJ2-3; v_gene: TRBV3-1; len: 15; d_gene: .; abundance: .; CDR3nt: TGTGCCAGCAGCCAAGGTCCGTGGGTTGGAGATACGCAGTATTTT; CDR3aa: CASSQGPWVGDTQYF
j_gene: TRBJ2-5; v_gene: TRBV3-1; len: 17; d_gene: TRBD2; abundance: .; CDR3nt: TGTGCCAGCAGCCAAGAGCTAGGACTAGCGGGCTACAATGAGCAGTACTTC; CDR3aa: CASSQELGLAGYNEQYF
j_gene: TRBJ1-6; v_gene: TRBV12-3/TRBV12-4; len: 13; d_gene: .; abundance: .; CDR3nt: TGTGCCAGCAGTGTCCAGAGGATTTCACCCCTCCACTTT; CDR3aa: CASSVQRISPLHF
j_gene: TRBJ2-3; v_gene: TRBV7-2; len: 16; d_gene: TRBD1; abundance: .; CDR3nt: TGTGCCAGCAGCTCGGGCGACAGGGGTTTTCCAGATACGCAGTATTTT; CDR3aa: CASSSGDRGFPDTQYF
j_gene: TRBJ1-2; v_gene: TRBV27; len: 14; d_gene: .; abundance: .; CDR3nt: TGTGCCAGCCGTACCTCTTGGGACGGCTATGGCTACACCTTC; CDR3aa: CASRTSWDGYGYTF
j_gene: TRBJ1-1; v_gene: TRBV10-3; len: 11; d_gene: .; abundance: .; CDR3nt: TGTGCCATCAGTGAACGGACTGAAGCTTTCTTT; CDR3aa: CAISERTEAFF
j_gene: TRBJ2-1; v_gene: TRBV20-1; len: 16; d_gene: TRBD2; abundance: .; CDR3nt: TGCAGTGCTAGAGCCCACTTAGCGGGAATCTACAATGAGCAGTTCTTC; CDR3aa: CSARAHLAGIYNEQFF
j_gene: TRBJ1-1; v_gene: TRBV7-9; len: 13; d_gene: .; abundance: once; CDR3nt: TGTGCCAGCAGCTTAGCGGAGATAACTGAAGCTTTCTTT; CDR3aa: CASSLAEITEAFF
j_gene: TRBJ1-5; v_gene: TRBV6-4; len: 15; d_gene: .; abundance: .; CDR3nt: TGTGCCAGCAGTGTCGCTTGGCCAACAAATCAGCCCCAGCATTTT; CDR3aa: CASSVAWPTNQPQHF
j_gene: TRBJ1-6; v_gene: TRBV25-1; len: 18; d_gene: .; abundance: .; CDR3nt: TGTGCCAGCAGTGAATATTTCGCAGGAAGAGGTTCTAATTCACCCCTCCACTTT; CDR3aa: CASSEYFAGRGSNSPLHF
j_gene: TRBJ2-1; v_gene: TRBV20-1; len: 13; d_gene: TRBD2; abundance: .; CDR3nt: TGCAGAGCCTTCAGCGGGAGACATAAGGAGCAGTTCTTC; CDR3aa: CRAFSGRHKEQFF
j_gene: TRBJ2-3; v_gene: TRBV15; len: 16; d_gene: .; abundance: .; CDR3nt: TGTGCCACCAGCAGGTCACAGAGGTTGCCAACAGATACGCAGTATTTT; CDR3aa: CATSRSQRLPTDTQYF
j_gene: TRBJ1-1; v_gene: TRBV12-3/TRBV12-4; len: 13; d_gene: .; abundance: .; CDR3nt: TGTGCCAGCAGTTCTACAGGGAGCACTGAAGCTTTCTTT; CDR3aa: CASSSTGSTEAFF
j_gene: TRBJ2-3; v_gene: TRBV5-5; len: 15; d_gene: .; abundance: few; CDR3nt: TGTGCCAGCAGCTTGCGCGGCCGTAGCACAGATACGCAGTATTTT; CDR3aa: CASSLRGRSTDTQYF
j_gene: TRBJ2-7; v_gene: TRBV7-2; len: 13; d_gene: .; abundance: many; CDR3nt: TGTGCCAGCAGCTTAGGGGTTCTCTACGAGCAGTACTTC; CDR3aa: CASSLGVLYEQYF
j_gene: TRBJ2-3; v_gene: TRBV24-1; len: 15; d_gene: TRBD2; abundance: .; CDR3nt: TGTGCCACCATGCTTAGCGGGGCTGGCACAGATACGCAGTATTTT; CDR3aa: CATMLSGAGTDTQYF
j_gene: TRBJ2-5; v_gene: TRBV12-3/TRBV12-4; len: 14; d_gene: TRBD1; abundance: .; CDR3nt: TGTGCCAGCAGTCCCACGGACAGGGAAGAGACCCAGTACTTC; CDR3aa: CASSPTDREETQYF
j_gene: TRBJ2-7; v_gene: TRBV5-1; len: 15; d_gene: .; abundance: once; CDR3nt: TGCGCCAGCAGCTTGTCTACAGACAACACCTACGAGCAGTACTTC; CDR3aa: CASSLSTDNTYEQYF
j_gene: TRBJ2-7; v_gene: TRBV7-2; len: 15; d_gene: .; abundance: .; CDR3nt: TGTGCCAGCAGGCTATCAGGGAATACCCCTCACGAGCAGTACTTC; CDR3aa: CASRLSGNTPHEQYF
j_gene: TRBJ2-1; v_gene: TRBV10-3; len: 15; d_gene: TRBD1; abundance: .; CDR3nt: TGTGCCATCAGTTCCCCAGGACAGGGTCGAAATGAGCAGTTCTTC; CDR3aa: CAISSPGQGRNEQFF
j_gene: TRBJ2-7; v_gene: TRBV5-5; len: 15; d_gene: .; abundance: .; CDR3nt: TGTGCCAGCAGCTTCAGGACGGACAACTACTACGAGCAGTACTTC; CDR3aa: CASSFRTDNYYEQYF
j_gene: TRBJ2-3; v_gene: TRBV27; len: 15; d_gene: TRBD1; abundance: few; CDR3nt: TGTGCCAGCAGTAGCCGGGACAGAGGATCAGATACGCAGTATTTT; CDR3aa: CASSSRDRGSDTQYF
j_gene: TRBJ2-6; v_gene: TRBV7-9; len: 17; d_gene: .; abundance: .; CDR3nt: TGTGCCAGCAGCCCATCGGGGCGTGGATCTGGGGCCAACGTCCTGACTTTC; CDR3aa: CASSPSGRGSGANVLTF
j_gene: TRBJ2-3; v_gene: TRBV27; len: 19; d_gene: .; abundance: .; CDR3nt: TGTGCCAGCACCCTGACAGGGGACTCAATAGCGGGAGATTATTATACGCAGTATTTT; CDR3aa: CASTLTGDSIAGDYYTQYF
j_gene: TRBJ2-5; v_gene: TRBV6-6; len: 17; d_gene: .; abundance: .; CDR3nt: TGTGCCAGCAGTTACTCGGGAATGGTAGCGAACCAGGAGACCCAGTACTTC; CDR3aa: CASSYSGMVANQETQYF
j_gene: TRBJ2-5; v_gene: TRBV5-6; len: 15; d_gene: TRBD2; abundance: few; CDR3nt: TGTGCCAGCAGCACCCGAGGACTAGCTGTGGGGACCCAGTACTTC; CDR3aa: CASSTRGLAVGTQYF
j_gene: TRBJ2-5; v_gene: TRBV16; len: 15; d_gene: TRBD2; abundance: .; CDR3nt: TGTGCCAGCAGCGGGACTAGCGGGGTACGGGAGACCCAGTACTTC; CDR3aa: CASSGTSGVRETQYF
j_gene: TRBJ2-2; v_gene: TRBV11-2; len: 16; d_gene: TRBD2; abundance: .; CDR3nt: TGTGCCAGCAGCCCTACGGGAGGGGTGAACACCGGGGAGCTGTTTTTT; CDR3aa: CASSPTGGVNTGELFF
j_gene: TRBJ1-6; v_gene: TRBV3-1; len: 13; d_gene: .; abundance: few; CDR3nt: TGTGCCAGCAGCCGCAGTAGAAATTCACCCCTCCACTTT; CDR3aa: CASSRSRNSPLHF
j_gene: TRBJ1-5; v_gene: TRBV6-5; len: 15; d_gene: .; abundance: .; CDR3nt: TGTGCCAGCAGTTACTTCCGGGACATCCATCAGCCCCAGCATTTT; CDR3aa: CASSYFRDIHQPQHF
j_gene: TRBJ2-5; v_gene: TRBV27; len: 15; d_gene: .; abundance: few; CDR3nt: TGTGCCAGCAGTTTATCCTGGAGGGCCGGCGAGACCCAGTACTTC; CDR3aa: CASSLSWRAGETQYF
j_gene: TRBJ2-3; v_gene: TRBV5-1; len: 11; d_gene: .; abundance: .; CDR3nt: TGCGCCAGCAGCTTTACAGGTACGCAGTATTTT; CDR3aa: CASSFTGTQYF